These T cell receptor beta chains were read from a single sample in a study of cytomegalovirus exposure and HLA in healthy donors. Some clones are missing from TCRdb's copy, which holds only in-frame ones; the method was immunoSEQ multiplex PCR. The sample shows about 170,000 clones, 75% to 90% of them seen only once. The sample taken for sequencing was PBMCs. The receptors originated from a male donor in good health and CMV-seronegative. The CDR3 runs from the conserved cysteine through the conserved F or W. The D gene is left open where the match is weak. Clone size is stated in some rows and not others, as once, few, many or a class when expanded.

- | - | TRBJ1-3 | TRBV5-4 | CASSPGGASSGNTIYF | TGTGCCAGCAGCCCCGGCGGAGCCAGCTCTGGAAACACCATATATTTT
- | - | TRBJ2-3 | TRBV10-3 | CAISESKSTGSTDTQYF | TGTGCCATCAGTGAGTCGAAGTCCACGGGGAGCACAGATACGCAGTATTTT
- | TRBD1 | TRBJ2-1 | TRBV29-1 | CSVEEGRGLNEQFF | TGCAGCGTTGAAGAAGGCAGGGGGTTGAATGAGCAGTTCTTC
- | - | TRBJ1-1 | TRBV5-1 | CASSVNSQGWNTEAFF | TGCGCCAGCAGCGTGAACTCACAGGGCTGGAACACTGAAGCTTTCTTT
- | - | TRBJ1-5 | TRBV7-9 | CASSPDTGRFSPQHF | TGTGCCAGCAGCCCCGACACAGGGCGATTTTCGCCCCAGCATTTT
- | TRBD1 | TRBJ2-7 | TRBV9 | CASSKRGQENYEQYF | TGTGCCAGCAGTAAAAGGGGACAGGAGAACTACGAGCAGTACTTC
once | - | TRBJ2-3 | TRBV11-2 | CASSWGGPTDTQYF | TGTGCCAGCAGCTGGGGAGGTCCCACAGATACGCAGTATTTT
- | TRBD1 | TRBJ2-1 | TRBV29-1 | CSVDVGGHRGRFYNEQFF | TGCAGCGTTGATGTAGGTGGCCACAGGGGGCGGTTCTACAATGAGCAGTTCTTC
once | - | TRBJ1-1 | TRBV6-5 | CASSGPGVPTEAFF | TGTGCCAGCAGCGGACCGGGGGTCCCCACTGAAGCTTTCTTT
- | TRBD1 | TRBJ1-6 | TRBV6-5 | CASSYGTGHNSPLHF | TGTGCCAGCAGTTACGGGACAGGACATAATTCACCCCTCCACTTT
- | - | TRBJ1-2 | TRBV27 | CASSPGRGSRGYTF | TGTGCCAGCAGCCCCGGGCGGGGTAGCCGTGGCTACACCTTC
- | - | TRBJ1-3 | TRBV5-1 | CASSVTGPLNGNTIYF | TGCGCCAGCAGCGTTACAGGGCCCCTAAATGGAAACACCATATATTTT
- | - | TRBJ1-5 | TRBV7-8 | CASSLGALFNQPQHF | TGTGCCAGCAGCTTAGGGGCCCTTTTCAATCAGCCCCAGCATTTT
- | TRBD1 | TRBJ1-2 | TRBV29-1 | CSVDVSGGTYGYTF | TGCAGCGTTGACGTTTCAGGGGGCACCTATGGCTACACCTTC
few | TRBD2 | TRBJ2-1 | TRBV2 | CASMPLGRARLPYNEQFF | TGTGCCAGCATGCCCTTAGGGAGGGCTCGACTTCCCTACAATGAGCAGTTCTTC
- | - | TRBJ2-7 | TRBV5-8 | CASKRLPRSILRAYF | TGTGCCAGCAAGCGTCTCCCCAGATCTATACTACGAGCGTACTTC
- | TRBD2 | TRBJ2-7 | TRBV6-5 | CASSYSSGGNYEQYF | TGTGCCAGCAGTTACTCTAGCGGGGGTAACTACGAGCAGTACTTC
once | TRBD2 | TRBJ2-1 | TRBV7-9 | CASSEAGRNEQFF | TGTGCCAGCAGCGAAGCGGGGCGCAATGAGCAGTTCTTC
- | TRBD2 | TRBJ2-3 | TRBV2 | CASSEVTSGETDTQYF | TGTGCCAGCAGTGAAGTGACTAGCGGGGAAACAGATACGCAGTATTTT
few | - | TRBJ2-3 | TRBV14 | CASSQIGQPSTDTQYF | TGTGCCAGCAGCCAAATCGGACAGCCGAGCACAGATACGCAGTATTTT
once | TRBD2 | TRBJ2-7 | TRBV5-1 | CASSASSGVNSYEQYF | TGCGCCAGCAGCGCATCTAGCGGGGTAAACTCCTACGAGCAGTACTTC
- | TRBD2 | TRBJ2-5 | TRBV9 | CASSATGLLQETQYF | TGTGCCAGCAGCGCCACGGGACTACTTCAAGAGACCCAGTACTTC
- | TRBD1 | TRBJ2-1 | TRBV6-6 | CASSLDRGFYNEQFF | TGTGCCAGCAGTCTCGACAGGGGGTTCTACAATGAGCAGTTCTTC
- | - | TRBJ2-7 | TRBV18 | CASTKTETYEQYF | TGTGCCAGCACCAAGACAGAGACCTACGAGCAGTACTTC
- | - | TRBJ1-5 | TRBV7-9 | CASSRGNSNQPQHF | TGTGCCAGCAGCCGGGGGAATAGCAATCAGCCCCAGCATTTT
few | TRBD1 | TRBJ1-4 | TRBV5-1 | CASSLVATGREKLFF | TGCGCCAGCAGCTTGGTAGCGACAGGGCGTGAAAAACTGTTTTTT
once | - | TRBJ2-7 | TRBV11-2 | CASSLLRAEQYF | TGTGCCAGCAGCTTATTGAGGGCCGAGCAGTACTTC
once | - | TRBJ2-5 | TRBV5-1 | CASRNLGLQETQYF | TGCGCCAGCAGGAACCTGGGACTTCAAGAGACCCAGTACTTC
- | TRBD1 | TRBJ2-7 | TRBV25-1 | CASTTGVPYEQYF | TGTGCCAGCACCACAGGGGTCCCCTACGAGCAGTACTTC
few | TRBD1 | TRBJ2-7 | TRBV30 | CAYRRQGIGYEQYF | TGTGCCTACAGGAGACAGGGGATAGGCTACGAGCAGTACTTC
- | - | TRBJ2-7 | TRBV29-1 | CSVGDFPYEQYF | TGCAGCGTTGGAGACTTCCCTTACGAGCAGTACTTC
- | TRBD1 | TRBJ2-7 | TRBV11-2 | CASSLVEGAVTQYF | TGTGCCAGCAGCTTAGTTGAGGGGGCGGTGACGCAGTACTTC
- | TRBD2 | TRBJ2-1 | TRBV2 | CASRKGGGAYNEQFF | TGTGCCAGCAGAAAAGGCGGGGGGGCCTACAATGAGCAGTTCTTC
- | TRBD1 | TRBJ1-4 | TRBV29-1 | CSVGRTGVDEKLFF | TGCAGCGTTGGAAGGACAGGGGTTGATGAAAAACTGTTTTTT
- | TRBD1 | TRBJ2-7 | TRBV13 | CASSGPGTEDYEQYF | TGTGCCAGCAGCGGTCCCGGGACAGAAGACTACGAGCAGTACTTC
few | TRBD1 | TRBJ2-5 | TRBV6-1 | CASSETTGQWETQYF | TGTGCCAGCAGTGAGACGACAGGGCAGTGGGAGACCCAGTACTTC
- | - | TRBJ1-5 | TRBV30 | CAWGREDTQPQHF | TGTGCCTGGGGCAGGGAGGACACTCAGCCCCAGCATTTT
- | TRBD2 | TRBJ2-5 | TRBV6-1 | CASTPGGKETQYF | TGTGCCAGCACCCCGGGGGGGAAAGAGACCCAGTACTTC
few | - | TRBJ2-1 | TRBV11-1 | CASTEDSSYNEQFF | TGTGCCAGCACGGAGGACAGCTCCTACAATGAGCAGTTCTTC
- | - | TRBJ2-1 | TRBV30 | CACRQAYNEQFF | TGTGCCTGTCGCCAGGCATACAATGAGCAGTTCTTC
- | - | TRBJ1-1 | TRBV7-9 | CASSLATEAFF | TGTGCCAGCAGCTTGGCCACTGAAGCTTTCTTT
- | - | TRBJ1-1 | TRBV7-2 | CASSPMGARDTEAFF | TGTGCCAGCAGCCCAATGGGGGCGCGGGACACTGAAGCTTTCTTT
- | TRBD2 | TRBJ2-1 | TRBV6-6 | CASGKGGTSGVDEQFF | TGTGCCAGCGGTAAGGGAGGGACTAGCGGGGTGGATGAGCAGTTCTTC
few | - | TRBJ2-7 | TRBV19 | CASSIGREFEQYF | TGTGCCAGTAGTATAGGAAGAGAGTTTGAGCAGTACTTC
- | TRBD2 | TRBJ2-3 | TRBV2 | CASSEALLAGGGTDTQYF | TGTGCCAGCAGTGAAGCGCTTCTAGCGGGGGGAGGCACAGATACGCAGTATTTT
- | - | TRBJ2-5 | TRBV29-1 | CSVSGPEGTQYF | TGCAGCGTTAGCGGGCCCGAGGGGACCCAGTACTTC
- | - | TRBJ2-3 | TRBV25-1 | CASSESGADTQYF | TGTGCCAGCAGTGAATCCGGGGCAGATACGCAGTATTTT
- | - | TRBJ2-7 | TRBV4-1 | CASSQVQGRYEQYF | TGCGCCAGCAGCCAAGTTCAGGGGCGCTACGAGCAGTACTTC
once | - | TRBJ2-3 | TRBV29-1 | CSVEGRDFDTQYF | TGCAGCGTTGAAGGGCGGGACTTCGATACGCAGTATTTT
few | - | TRBJ2-2 | TRBV5-4 | CASSLGVASTGELFF | TGTGCCAGCAGTTTAGGGGTAGCTTCGACCGGGGAGCTGTTTTTT
once | TRBD2 | TRBJ2-5 | TRBV7-7 | CASSPYGGETQYF | TGTGCCAGCAGCCCCTACGGGGGGGAGACCCAGTACTTC
- | TRBD1 | TRBJ2-7 | TRBV10-2 | CASARQGDEQYF | TGCGCCAGCGCCCGACAGGGGGACGAGCAGTACTTC
few | TRBD1 | TRBJ2-1 | TRBV9 | CASATTDRPPNEQFF | TGTGCCAGCGCTACCACGGACAGGCCCCCCAATGAGCAGTTCTTC
- | - | TRBJ2-3 | TRBV19 | CASSIRGAPTDTQYF | TGTGCCAGTAGTATACGGGGGGCCCCCACAGATACGCAGTATTTT
- | - | TRBJ1-5 | TRBV25-1 | CASSEMAAYQPQHF | TGTGCCAGCAGTGAAATGGCGGCTTATCAGCCCCAGCATTTT
- | - | TRBJ1-2 | TRBV5-1 | CASSFDRPIANYGYTF | TGCGCCAGCAGCTTCGACAGGCCCATCGCTAACTATGGCTACACCTTC
- | TRBD1 | TRBJ2-3 | TRBV4-2 | CASSQVGRGPADTQYF | TGTGCCAGCAGCCAAGTAGGCAGGGGGCCCGCAGATACGCAGTATTTT